Shown below are 26 T cell receptor beta chains from a single sample sequenced in a study of shared T cell receptors in the human thymus. Only in-frame clones appear in the TCRdb table, and some are missing; sequencing was by immunoSEQ multiplex PCR. The data hold almost 550,000 clones, with about four fifths observed a single time. The sample was also linked to a second study, of human thymus T cells.

Input material: thymocytes. The receptor set was obtained from a boy less than two years old with a congenital heart defect.

The J gene is TRBJ1-1, the V gene TRBV6-1, with D unclear. This CDR3 region has 14 residues. Looked up from germline, CDR1 is MNHNS and CDR2 is SASEGT. V was cut by 8 bases and J by 1 base, with 14 bases left in between. In DNA form, the CDR3 reads TGTGCCAGCCGTCCCCCGGTCCGGAACACTGAAGCTTTCTTT. Translated, it gives CASRPPVRNTEAFF.

The chain combines TRBV21-1 with TRBJ2-7; the listed D gene, TRBD2, was not tested against the DNA. TRBV21-1 is noted as a pseudogene. The CDR3 totals 14 residues. The CDR3 coding sequence is TGTGCCAGCAGCAAAGGAGCGGACTCCTACGAGCAGTACTTC. This gives the protein CASSKGADSYEQYF.

J is TRBJ2-7 and V is TRBV27; D possibly corresponds to TRBD2 (7 bases). The CDR3 length is 16 residues. Germline V CDR1 and CDR2: MNHEY, SMNVEV (reference sequence). The ends were cut back, 4 bases at V and 5 bases at J, with 21 bases in the middle. CDR3 coding DNA: TGTGCCAGCAGTTCCCGGTGGACAAGGGGGGGGGACGAGCAGTACTTC. This sequence encodes CASSSRWTRGGDEQYF.

Only a few counts were recorded for this clone. The V gene is TRBV4-3, the J gene TRBJ2-3; the D gene is possibly TRBD2 (5 bases). The V end was cut by 0 bases, the J end by 7 bases, with 17 bases between. From germline, CDR1 is LGHNA and CDR2 YSLEER. The length of the CDR3 is 16 residues. CDR3 amino acids: CASSQDRRRPEYTQYF. The CDR3 DNA sequence: TGCGCCAGCAGCCAAGATCGGAGGAGACCTGAATATACGCAGTATTTT.

The chain recombines TRBV7-2 with TRBJ2-5; D is perhaps TRBD1 (5 bases). The CDR3 loop spans 15 amino acids. Germline V gives CDR1 SGHTA, CDR2 FQGNSA. V was pared by 6 bases and J by 2 bases, with 16 bases between. The CDR3 nucleotides read TGTGCCAGCAGTGCAGGGCTGTTACGGCAAGAGACCCAGTACTTC. Translating it yields CASSAGLLRQETQYF. Drawing the rest from reference TRBV7-2 and TRBJ2-5, the complete variable domain is GAGVSQSPSNKVTEKGKDVELRCDPISGHTALYWYRQSLGQGLEFLIYFQGNSAPDKSGLPSDRFSAERTGGSVSTLTIQRTQQEDSAVYLCASSAGLLRQETQYFGPGTRLLVL.

This clone was found once. The chain is built from TRBV25-1 and TRBJ1-2, with TRBD1 matching over 7 bases. Per germline, CDR1 MGHDK and CDR2 SYGVNS. Trimming removed 4 bases from V and 6 bases from J; junction bases left unmatched: 8. The CDR3 is 14 residues long. This chain's CDR3 is CASSAQTGNHGYTF. CDR3 sequence (DNA): TGTGCCAGCAGTGCCCAGACAGGGAACCATGGCTACACCTTC.

This sequence joins TRBV11-3 and TRBJ2-1, with unresolved D. Trimming cost V 2 bases and J 9 bases, with 20 bases left between them. The CDR3 runs to 16 residues. The germline gives CDR1 SGHNT, CDR2 YENEEA. This chain's CDR3 is CASSLIGSRKSAEQFF. For the CDR3, the DNA is TGTGCCAGCAGCTTAATTGGGTCTCGTAAGAGCGCTGAGCAGTTCTTC.

CDR3: CASSVGLERETPKGEQFF. The CDR3 nucleotides are TGCGCCAGCAGTGTAGGTCTCGAGCGGGAGACCCCTAAGGGGGAGCAGTTCTTC. The chain uses TRBV10-1 and TRBJ2-1, with TRBD2 identical over 8 bases. The junction had 21 bases not matched to a gene; V was cut back by 4 bases and J by 10 bases. CDR3 length: 18 residues. The germline gives CDR1 WNHNN, CDR2 SYGVQD (reference sequence).

V usage is TRBV7-2 and J usage is TRBJ2-7; 13 bases match TRBD2. V lost 4 bases and J lost 5; bases outside the gene matches: 17. CDR1 SGHTA and CDR2 FQGNSA come from the germline V gene. The CDR3 loop spans 19 amino acids. The CDR3 spells CASSSGEYKTSGRIDEQYF. The CDR3 nucleotides are TGTGCCAGCAGCTCCGGAGAGTACAAGACTAGCGGGAGGATCGACGAGCAGTACTTC.

The chain uses TRBV5-1 and TRBJ1-1; no definite D call. Per germline, CDR1 SGHRS and CDR2 YFSETQ. V dropped 4 bases and J dropped 4 bases, with 20 bases sitting between them. The CDR3 extends over 16 amino acids. CDR3 protein: CASSPEYGPTSTEAFF. As DNA, the CDR3 is TGCGCCAGCAGCCCCGAGTATGGGCCCACGAGCACTGAAGCTTTCTTT.

In this sample, this clone turned up a few times. V and J are TRBV5-1 and TRBJ1-2, with 7 nucleotides matching TRBD1. Trimming cost V 4 bases and J 6 bases; bases outside gene matches: 6. This CDR3 has 13 residues. Germline CDR1 reads SGHRS; CDR2 reads YFSETQ. The CDR3 nucleotides read TGCGCCAGCAGCCGGACAGGCACGGATGGCTACACCTTC. Translation gives CASSRTGTDGYTF.

The CDR3 DNA is TGTGCCAGCACCTGGAGGTCCAAAAACATTCAGTACTTC. Its protein is CASTWRSKNIQYF. The V call is TRBV28, the J call TRBJ2-4, with a possible D match to TRBD2 (5 bases). This CDR3 is built from 13 residues. V lost 7 bases and J 2 bases, leaving 9 bases between the germline ends. The germline gives CDR1 MDHEN, CDR2 SYDVKM.

The chain is built from TRBV5-6 and TRBJ2-5, with 13 bases matching TRBD2. This CDR3 has 14 residues. Germline V gene sequence: CDR1 SGHDT, CDR2 YYEEEE. V was clipped by 5 bases and J by 7 bases; unmatched bases: 5. The CDR3 reads CASRSGLAGATQYF. Written as DNA, the CDR3 is TGTGCCAGCAGGTCCGGACTAGCGGGGGCGACCCAGTACTTC. The variable domain in full, with the rest retrieved from reference TRBV5-6 and TRBJ2-5, is DAGVTQSPTHLIKTRGQQVTLRCSPKSGHDTVSWYQQALGQGPQFIFQYYEEEERQRGNFPDRFSGHQFPNYSSELNVNALLLGDSALYLCASRSGLAGATQYFGPGTRLLVL.

The gene calls are TRBV7-9 and TRBJ1-2; 8 bases agree with TRBD1. Germline V gene data show CDR1 as SEHNR and CDR2 as FQNEAQ (reference sequence). The CDR3 contains 19 residues. V dropped 5 bases and J dropped 0; count of bases not matched to a gene: 17. The DNA of the CDR3 is TGTGCCAGCAGCATCACACCCGACAGGGGCGGTGCAGCTAACTATGGCTACACCTTC. It translates to CASSITPDRGGAANYGYTF. Full variable domain (remainder filled in from reference TRBV7-9 and TRBJ1-2): DTGVSQNPRHKITKRGQNVTFRCDPISEHNRLYWYRQTLGQGPEFLTYFQNEAQLEKSRLLSDRFSAERPKGSFSTLEIQRTEQGDSAMYLCASSITPDRGGAANYGYTFGSGTRLTVV.

The chain links TRBV5-4 to TRBJ2-2; perhaps TRBD1 as D (6 bases). The germline CDR1 and CDR2 sequences are SGHNT and YYREEE (reference sequence). The CDR3 consists of 15 residues. Trimming removed 0 bases from V and 1 base from J, with 7 bases in between. The CDR3 protein is CASSLGGGNTGELFF. CDR3 coding DNA: TGTGCCAGCAGCTTGGGAGGGGGGAACACCGGGGAGCTGTTTTTT.

A single count supports this clone. V gene TRBV30 combines with J gene TRBJ2-3; TRBD2 agrees at 10 bases. V dropped 3 bases and J dropped 1; count of bases not matched to a gene: 4. Germline V lookup: CDR1 GTSNPN, CDR2 SVGIG (reference sequence). CDR3 length equals 15 residues. This CDR3 is CAWRWGTSGTDTQYF. The CDR3 nucleotides read TGTGCCTGGAGGTGGGGGACTAGCGGCACAGATACGCAGTATTTT.

This chain connects TRBV5-4 to TRBJ2-6, with D perhaps matching TRBD2 (5 bases). Germline V gene lookup returns CDR1 SGHNT and CDR2 YYREEE (reference sequence). CDR3 length: 15 residues. Trimming cost V 1 base and J 2 bases, with 7 bases left between them. CDR3 in DNA: TGTGCCAGCAGCTTGTCCGGGGCTGGGGCCAACGTCCTGACTTTC. The encoded protein is CASSLSGAGANVLTF. Based on the CDR3 plus reference TRBV5-4 and TRBJ2-6, the full variable domain is ETGVTQSPTHLIKTRGQQVTLRCSSQSGHNTVSWYQQALGQGPQFIFQYYREEENGRGNFPPRFSGLQFPNYSSELNVNALELDDSALYLCASSLSGAGANVLTFGAGSRLTVL.

This clone was counted between two and nine times. This chain uses TRBV4-2 with TRBJ2-3; maybe TRBD2 (6 bases). V was shortened by 2 bases and J by 2 bases, with 11 bases between the two germline ends. The germline V gene has CDR1 LGHNA and CDR2 YNFKEQ. The CDR3 runs 15 residues. In DNA, the CDR3 is TGTGCCAGCAGCCAAACCCGGGACTTCACAGATACGCAGTATTTT. Translation gives CASSQTRDFTDTQYF.

The CDR3 DNA reads as TGTGCCAGCAGCCCCGGGGGGAGGGGACTAGCGTTCTCCTACAATGAGCAGTTCTTC. This codes for CASSPGGRGLAFSYNEQFF. The genes are TRBV11-1 and TRBJ2-1; 10 bases map to TRBD2. The CDR3 totals 19 residues. Germline lookup yields CDR1 SGHAT and CDR2 FQDESV (reference sequence). The trim removed 5 bases at V and 0 bases at J, leaving 13 bases unmatched.

This clone was recorded only once. This chain links TRBV5-1 with TRBJ1-5; 10 nucleotides agree with TRBD1. Germline V gene data show CDR1 as SGHRS and CDR2 as YFSETQ. The trim removed 0 bases at V and 0 bases at J, leaving 9 bases unmatched. This CDR3 spans 19 amino acids. Here the CDR3 DNA reads TGCGCCAGCAGCTTGGGCCGGGACAGGGGCTTCAATAGCAATCAGCCCCAGCATTTT. Its protein product is CASSLGRDRGFNSNQPQHF.

The chain is built from TRBV6-4 and TRBJ2-3, with 7 bases that match TRBD2. V was pared by 2 bases and J by 2 bases, with 7 bases of the junction left unmatched. The germline gives CDR1 MRHNA, CDR2 SNTAGT. The CDR3 is 16 residues long. CDR3 nucleotide sequence: TGTGCCAGCAGTGACCCCCGACTAGCTTTCACAGATACGCAGTATTTT. It specifies CASSDPRLAFTDTQYF.

V and J are TRBV7-9 and TRBJ2-1, with 10 bases matching TRBD2. Germline V gives CDR1 SEHNR, CDR2 FQNEAQ (reference sequence). This CDR3 is 17 amino acids long. V lost 1 base and J lost 4; bases outside the gene matches: 7. The chain's CDR3 is CASSLVGGLALYNEQFF. The CDR3 DNA reads as TGTGCCAGCAGCTTAGTGGGGGGACTAGCGCTTTACAATGAGCAGTTCTTC.

The count of this clone is one. This rearrangement joins TRBV27 to TRBJ1-1; D is uncertain. The V gene lost 6 bases and the J gene lost 4 bases, with 18 bases spanning the gap. Germline values: CDR1 MNHEY, CDR2 SMNVEV (reference sequence). This CDR3 comprises 15 residues. In DNA, the CDR3 is TGTGCCAGCAGCTCATGGGAGTGGGGAGGCACTGAAGCTTTCTTT. It specifies CASSSWEWGGTEAFF.

V usage is TRBV7-8 and J usage is TRBJ2-3, with D maybe TRBD1 (6 bases). Trimming removed 0 bases from V and 2 bases from J, with 12 bases in between. The CDR3 covers 16 residues. CDR1 and CDR2 (germline): SGHVS, FQNEAQ. CDR3 residues: CASSLARTVNTDTQYF. The CDR3 nucleotides are TGTGCCAGCAGCTTAGCGCGGACAGTCAACACAGATACGCAGTATTTT.

The rearrangement links TRBV29-1 to TRBJ2-7, with a possible D match to TRBD2 (6 bases). Per germline, CDR1 SQVTM and CDR2 ANQGSEA. The germline V and J ends were trimmed by 5 bases and 3 bases, with 8 bases remaining between them. The CDR3 is 11 amino acids. The CDR3 reads CSVWTIYEQYF. CDR3 nucleotides: TGCAGCGTTTGGACTATCTACGAGCAGTACTTC.

The chain recombines TRBV28 with TRBJ2-7, with 11 bases lining up with TRBD1. V shed 10 bases, J shed 5 bases, and the junction held 7 bases outside the gene matches. The CDR3 loop spans 13 amino acids. The germline V gene has CDR1 MDHEN and CDR2 SYDVKM. The CDR3 protein is CATQGQGADEQYF. CDR3 DNA: TGTGCCACCCAAGGACAGGGGGCGGACGAGCAGTACTTC.